The source of this TCR beta chain is a study of shared clonotypes between healthy human individuals. Sequencing used immunoSEQ multiplex PCR; TCRdb keeps in-frame clones, though not all of them. The data hold 1,500,000 or so clones, with less than 99% observed a single time. The sequencing input was naive CD4+ T cells sorted from blood. As to subset: CD45RA+ positively selected. This sequence originates from a man under 40 in good health.

The CDR3 DNA follows: TGCAGCGTCAACCGGGACAGGGGGTACACTGAAGCTTTCTTT. Translating gives CSVNRDRGYTEAFF. The rearrangement joins TRBV29-1 to TRBJ1-1; TRBD1 aligns across 11 bases. The junction had 6 bases not matched to a gene; V was cut back by 6 bases and J by 3 bases. The CDR3 consists of 14 residues. CDR1 and CDR2 (germline): SQVTM, ANQGSEA.